This note documents a single T cell receptor beta chain sequence. This record belongs to a study of blood T cell repertoires in COVID-19. The overall study: Researchers got acute and convalescent COVID-19 samples from the United States, Italy and Spain. From T cells, B-cell-depleted T cells, or PBMCs came the material, which was cDNA or gDNA.

The germline V gene has CDR1 LNHDA and CDR2 SQIVND (reference sequence). V shed 6 bases and J shed 1 base, with 9 bases lying between them. The CDR3 extends over 13 amino acids. In the original processing: Using reference gene primer amplification, nucleated cell counts were estimated. Sequencing was performed with immunoSEQ multiplex PCR; in TCRdb, only in-frame clones are kept and a portion is missing. For V, J and clone size, that table is used; D and trimming come from the DNA. This table holds around 140,000 clones, around 87% found once. This clonotype originated in a man in his fifties with active COVID-19. The J gene is TRBJ1-1, the V gene TRBV19, with D unclear. Input material: peripheral blood. Here the CDR3 DNA reads TGTGCCAGTAGCACAACATGGAACACTGAAGCTTTCTTT. Translation: CASSTTWNTEAFF.